A single sample gave rise to the 8 T cell receptor beta chains below, sequenced in a study of cytomegalovirus exposure and HLA in healthy donors. The PCR contained 60 Vbeta and 13 Jbeta primers. Assay used: immunoSEQ multiplex PCR; TCRdb lists only in-frame clones, some missing. The table includes 150,000 to 200,000 clones, 70% to 90% detected once. Sequenced: PBMCs. The receptors were gathered from a man aged 18 to 30 in good health and CMV-seropositive.

V usage is TRBV7-9 and J usage is TRBJ2-2; no reliable D call. CDR3 length equals 14 residues. Germline loops: CDR1 SEHNR, CDR2 FQNEAQ (reference sequence). Trimming shortened V by 5 bases and J by 7 bases, and 14 bases separated the two germline ends. CDR3 residues: CASSLRASGGELFF. CDR3 DNA sequence: TGTGCCAGCAGCCTGAGAGCTTCAGGCGGGGAGCTGTTTTTT.

This chain connects TRBV19 to TRBJ1-2, with D perhaps TRBD1 (5 bases). V was clipped by 6 bases and J by 8 bases, with 28 bases between them. The CDR3 has 17 amino acids. The V gene's germline CDR1 is LNHDA and CDR2 SQIVND (reference sequence). The CDR3 sequence: CASRPLPIRDGFPGYTF. DNA of the CDR3: TGTGCCAGTAGGCCCCTACCAATCAGGGATGGTTTTCCAGGCTACACCTTC.

The chain has TRBV25-1 and TRBJ2-1; D is unresolved. Between the trimmed V and J ends, which lost 3 bases and 4 bases, there was a span of 4 bases. The V gene's germline CDR1 is MGHDK and CDR2 SYGVNS. The CDR3 totals 12 residues. The CDR3 DNA is TGTGCCAGCAGTGATCGGTACAATGAGCAGTTCTTC. Protein sequence: CASSDRYNEQFF.

V usage is TRBV15 and J usage is TRBJ2-3; D is unresolved. Trimming left V 0 bases short and J 4 bases short, with 11 bases between. The CDR3 is 15 residues long. Germline V gives CDR1 LNHNV, CDR2 YYDKDF (reference sequence). This chain's CDR3 is CATSRDPRKADTQYF. In nucleotides, the CDR3 is TGTGCCACCAGCAGAGATCCGCGGAAGGCAGATACGCAGTATTTT. Full variable domain (remainder filled in from reference TRBV15 and TRBJ2-3): DAMVIQNPRYQVTQFGKPVTLSCSQTLNHNVMYWYQQKSSQAPKLLFHYYDKDFNNEADTPDNFQSRRPNTSFCFLDIRSPGLGDTAMYLCATSRDPRKADTQYFGPGTRLTVL.

The chain couples TRBV7-9 to TRBJ1-3, with 7 bases aligning to TRBD1. CDR1 SEHNR and CDR2 FQNEAQ come from the germline V gene (reference sequence). CDR3 length equals 14 residues. The V gene end was trimmed by 11 bases and the J gene end by 0 bases; junction bases not matched to a gene: 7. As DNA, the CDR3 is TGTGCCGGAGGACAGGCAGCCTCTGGAAACACCATATATTTT. It specifies CAGGQAASGNTIYF.

V gene TRBV10-3 combines with J gene TRBJ2-7; 14 nucleotides line up with TRBD2. CDR1 and CDR2 from the germline V gene are ENHRY and SYGVKD. V lost 7 bases to trimming and J lost 2 bases; unmatched junction nucleotides: 4. The CDR3 is 15 amino acids. CDR3 in DNA: TGTGCCATCATGATGACTAGCGGGGGGGCCTACGAGCAGTACTTC. This translates into CAIMMTSGGAYEQYF.

The rearrangement joins TRBV4-2 to TRBJ2-1; TRBD2 aligns across 11 bases. Trimming cost V 5 bases and J 9 bases; bases outside gene matches: 6. Germline assignment: CDR1 LGHNA and CDR2 YNFKEQ. The CDR3 extends over 14 amino acids. The CDR3 coding sequence is TGTGCCAGCAGCAAAGGAGGGACTAGCGGTGAGCAGTTCTTC. It specifies CASSKGGTSGEQFF.

The chain links TRBV9 to TRBJ1-6; D is unresolved. Trimming cost V 3 bases and J 0 bases, with 10 bases left between them. The CDR3 consists of 16 residues. Germline CDR1 and CDR2: SGDLS and YYNGEE. The CDR3 sequence is CASSALGVSYNSPLHF. In nucleotides, the CDR3 is TGTGCCAGCAGCGCTCTAGGAGTCTCCTATAATTCACCCCTCCACTTT.